This passage covers 10 T cell receptor beta chains from one sample sequenced in a study of PD-1 blockade in classical Hodgkin lymphoma (dated by TCRdb to 2018 to 2020). Library preparation employed the immunoSEQ multiplex PCR assay. This is the immuneACCESS table as TCRdb keeps it, with only in-frame sequences that have V and J called. A part of the clones is gone; compared with another copy, unresolved V genes explain less than half, and the rest is unexplained. For this sample the table gives approximately 60,000 clones, of which roughly 88% were detected only once. The ten largest clonotypes hold around an eighth of the sample. According to the study, the label for this sample's time point signals: cycle 1 day 1 (C1D1), immediately before nivolumab initiation. Every trial patient had relapsed after autologous stem cell transplantation, and cohorts A, B and C differed in prior brentuximab vedotin exposure.

The sample was peripheral blood mononuclear cells (PBMCs), taken at baseline. Source of these receptors: a human donor with classical Hodgkin lymphoma.

The chain links TRBV10-3 to TRBJ1-3; no reliable D call. This CDR3 has 16 residues. V was shortened by 3 bases and J by 0 bases, with 12 bases between the two germline ends. Germline-derived CDR1 and CDR2 are ENHRY and SYGVKD. The CDR3 DNA sequence: TGTGCCATCAGTGATGGTCAGCGGATCTCTGGAAACACCATATATTTT. Translating it yields CAISDGQRISGNTIYF.

The chain is built from TRBV30 and TRBJ1-1; a possible D gene is TRBD1 (6 bases). Germline V gives CDR1 GTSNPN, CDR2 SVGIG (reference sequence). The CDR3 runs 13 residues. V was pared by 3 bases and J by 5 bases, with 13 bases between. CDR3 nucleotide sequence: TGTGCCTGGAGCCTAAGGGGGGGGACTGAAGCTTTCTTT. Translated, it gives CAWSLRGGTEAFF.

V usage is TRBV5-1 and J usage is TRBJ2-5, with 7 bases lining up with TRBD1. V dropped 0 bases and J dropped 5; count of bases not matched to a gene: 7. The germline V gene encodes CDR1 SGHRS and CDR2 YFSETQ. CDR3 size: 15 residues. The CDR3 region is CASSLGDSSGETQYF. CDR3 nucleotide sequence: TGCGCCAGCAGCTTGGGGGACAGCTCCGGCGAGACCCAGTACTTC.

The V gene is TRBV2, the J gene TRBJ2-3; no firm D call. CDR1 and CDR2 from the germline V gene are SNHLY and FYNNEI. The length of the CDR3 is 12 residues. The ends were cut back, 10 bases at V and 2 bases at J, with 10 bases in the middle. The CDR3 region is CATLANTDTQYF. CDR3 DNA: TGTGCCACCTTAGCTAACACAGATACGCAGTATTTT.

The rearrangement links TRBV11-3 to TRBJ2-2, with D possibly matching TRBD2 (7 bases). The CDR3 has 15 amino acids. Trimming left V 4 bases short and J 3 bases short, with 12 bases between. Per germline, CDR1 SGHNT and CDR2 YENEEA. CDR3 amino acids: CASSSRGGDTGELFF. CDR3 nucleotide sequence: TGTGCCAGCAGCTCCCGAGGGGGGGACACCGGGGAGCTGTTTTTT.

The V and J genes are TRBV6-5 and TRBJ2-7; D uncertain. Germline V gives CDR1 MNHEY, CDR2 SVGAGI. The CDR3 loop spans 16 amino acids. The ends were cut back, 0 bases at V and 3 bases at J, with 15 bases in the middle. CDR3 coding DNA: TGTGCCAGCAGTTACTCGTTCAGTTACACTAACTACGAGCAGTACTTC. This sequence encodes CASSYSFSYTNYEQYF.

This clone has only one observation. V and J are TRBV7-9 and TRBJ1-4, with TRBD1 matching 7 bases. V was clipped by 4 bases and J by 5 bases; unmatched bases: 10. Per germline, CDR1 SEHNR and CDR2 FQNEAQ (reference sequence). This CDR3 has 16 amino acids. DNA of the CDR3: TGTGCCAGCAGCTCGTCTAACTCGGGACAGAATGAAAAACTGTTTTTT. As protein: CASSSSNSGQNEKLFF.

V gene TRBV27 combines with J gene TRBJ1-2, with 9 nucleotides matching TRBD1. CDR3 size: 14 residues. J gave up 2 bases and V 5 bases, and 3 bases lay outside the gene matches. Germline V gives CDR1 MNHEY, CDR2 SMNVEV (reference sequence). The CDR3 sequence is CASSVGTGNYGYTF. Written as DNA, the CDR3 is TGTGCCAGCAGTGTCGGGACAGGGAACTATGGCTACACCTTC.

The V call is TRBV18, the J call TRBJ1-1; D gene uncertain. Germline V gives CDR1 KGHSH, CDR2 LQKENI. Trimming left V 3 bases short and J 1 base short, with 15 bases between. The length of the CDR3 is 16 residues. CDR3 sequence: CASSPEGFNRNTEAFF. The CDR3 region has the DNA TGTGCCAGCTCACCCGAGGGTTTCAACAGGAACACTGAAGCTTTCTTT.

J is TRBJ2-1 and V is TRBV7-6, with D unclear. Deletions cut 3 bases from V and 3 bases from J, with 6 bases between. CDR3 length: 13 amino acids. Germline assignment: CDR1 SGHVS and CDR2 FNYEAQ. The CDR3 sequence is CASSFLFYNEQFF. The CDR3 region has the DNA TGTGCCAGCAGCTTCCTTTTCTACAATGAGCAGTTCTTC.